A single sample gave rise to the 5 T cell receptor beta chains below, sequenced in a study of spatial heterogeneity in lung cancer. Study-wide points: Higher tumor mutation counts went along with higher counts of expanded intratumoral alpha and beta TCRs.

In TCRdb, the 5' RACE reads were re-called with MiXCR into one record per CDR3 protein. The sample includes about 6,000 distinct CDR3 sequences, roughly a tenth of them seen just once. Regarding time point: sample taken at primary tumor resection. These receptors' targets are unknown. The sample was lung tumor tissue, taken at surgery. The receptors shown here come from a female donor with early-stage non-small cell lung cancer.

This clonotype is labeled as medium-sized. The chain joins TRBV6-5 to TRBJ1-1; D unclear. CDR1 is MNHEY, CDR2 SVGAGI, per germline. V was shortened by 5 bases and J by 3 bases, with 4 bases between the two germline ends. The CDR3 is made up of 11 amino acids. CDR3 coding DNA: TGTGCCAGCAGTGCCTACACTGAAGCTTTCTTT. This sequence encodes CASSAYTEAFF.

This clonotype came up many times. J is TRBJ2-1 and V is TRBV5-1; weak D call: TRBD1 (5 bases). This CDR3 has 14 residues. Germline CDR1 SGHRS, CDR2 YFSETQ. V lost 2 bases, J lost 0 bases, and 6 bases lay in between. Written as DNA, the CDR3 is TGCGCCAGCAGCTTCCAGGGCTCCTACAATGAGCAGTTCTTC. This codes for CASSFQGSYNEQFF.

In this sample, this clonotype turned up many times. The V call is TRBV16, the J call TRBJ1-1, with D unclear. Germline V gene sequence: CDR1 KGHSY, CDR2 FQNENV. The CDR3 is 15 residues long. The V gene lost 3 bases and the J gene lost 1 base, with 12 bases spanning the gap. The CDR3 DNA reads TGTGCCAGCAGCCAGCACGACAAAGGGAACACTGAAGCTTTCTTT. It is translated as CASSQHDKGNTEAFF.

Many counts were recorded for this clonotype. The chain combines TRBV20-1 with TRBJ2-3; D remains unclear. Germline CDR1 reads DFQATT; CDR2 reads SNEGSKA (reference sequence). With 7 bases removed from V and 3 bases from J, the gap between germline ends came to 11 bases. This CDR3 is 12 amino acids long. In DNA, the CDR3 is TGCAGTGGGACCCGAAGGACAGATACGCAGTATTTT. Its protein is CSGTRRTDTQYF.

By share of the sample, this clonotype is medium-sized. This chain connects TRBV27 to TRBJ1-2; D remains ambiguous. V lost 1 base, J lost 6 bases, and 9 bases lay in between. This CDR3 region has 13 residues. Germline values: CDR1 MNHEY, CDR2 SMNVEV (reference sequence). DNA of the CDR3: TGTGCCAGCAGTTTATTCGGAACTGATGGCTACACCTTC. This codes for CASSLFGTDGYTF.